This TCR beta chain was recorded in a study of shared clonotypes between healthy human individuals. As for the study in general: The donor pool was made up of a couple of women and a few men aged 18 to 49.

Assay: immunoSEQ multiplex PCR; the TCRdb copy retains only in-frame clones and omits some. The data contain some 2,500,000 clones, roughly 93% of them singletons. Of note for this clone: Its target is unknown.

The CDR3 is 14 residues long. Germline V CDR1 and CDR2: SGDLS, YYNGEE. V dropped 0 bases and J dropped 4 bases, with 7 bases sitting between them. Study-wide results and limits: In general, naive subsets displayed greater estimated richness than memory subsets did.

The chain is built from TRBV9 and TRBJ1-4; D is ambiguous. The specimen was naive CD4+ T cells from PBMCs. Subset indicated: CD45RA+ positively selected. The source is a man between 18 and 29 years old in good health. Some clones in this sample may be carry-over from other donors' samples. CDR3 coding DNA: TGTGCCAGCAGCGTAGGGAACCATAATGAAAAACTGTTTTTT. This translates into CASSVGNHNEKLFF.